One TCR beta chain is described in this entry. The entry originates in a study of blood T cell repertoires in COVID-19. Trimming removed 5 bases at V and 0 bases at J, with 6 bases between. The CDR3 runs to 13 residues. Germline V gene sequence: CDR1 SGHNT, CDR2 YYREEE (reference sequence). The repertoire was sequenced with immunoSEQ multiplex PCR; TCRdb's copy has only in-frame clones and lacks some. The sample records roughly 250,000 clones, about 87% being singletons. Sequenced input: PBMCs or T cells enriched from blood (not recorded which). The chain uses TRBV5-4 and TRBJ1-3; D unclear. This clonotype originated in a woman aged 50 to 65 who had recovered from COVID-19. CDR3 nucleotide sequence: TGTGCCAGCAGGTCGAGCTCTGGAAACACCATATATTTT. It specifies CASRSSSGNTIYF.